A single sample gave rise to the 25 T cell receptor beta chains below, sequenced in a study of technical replicates of blood from a handful of donors. Method: immunoSEQ multiplex PCR; TCRdb's copy keeps in-frame clones and lacks some. The sample lists 80,000 to 90,000 clones, roughly 94% occurring once. The material sequenced was T cells isolated from PBMCs. The receptor set was obtained from a human donor in good health.

The chain links TRBV30 to TRBJ1-2; a possible D gene is TRBD1 (5 bases). The CDR3 sequence is 11 residues long. The germline V and J ends were trimmed by 2 bases and 8 bases, with 9 bases remaining between them. Germline V CDR1 and CDR2: GTSNPN, SVGIG (reference sequence). The CDR3 DNA reads as TGTGCCTGGAGTCCCGGGGGAGGCTACACCTTC. It yields the protein CAWSPGGGYTF.

This clone was seen a single time. The chain joins TRBV2 to TRBJ1-2; D is uncertain. In germline, CDR1 is SNHLY, CDR2 FYNNEI. Trimming took off 3 bases at V and 4 bases at J, with 9 bases between the two ends. The CDR3 is made up of 13 amino acids. The CDR3 spells CASSDSGLYGYTF. For the CDR3, the DNA is TGTGCCAGCAGTGACAGTGGTCTCTATGGCTACACCTTC.

The chain uses TRBV11-3 and TRBJ2-5; D is possibly TRBD1 (6 bases). The germline V gene has CDR1 SGHNT and CDR2 YENEEA. The CDR3 has 14 residues. Trimming pared 2 bases from V and 5 bases from J, leaving 12 bases between. Written as DNA, the CDR3 is TGTGCCAGCAGCTTACAAACAGGGCAGGAGACCCAGTACTTC. Amino acids: CASSLQTGQETQYF.

This rearrangement joins TRBV9 to TRBJ1-2, with TRBD1 identical over 7 bases. After removal of 3 bases from V and 0 bases from J, the junction contained 8 bases not matched to a gene. The CDR3 is 16 residues long. In germline, CDR1 is SGDLS, CDR2 YYNGEE. CDR3 residues: CASSAIGQAPNYGYTF. In nucleotides, the CDR3 is TGTGCCAGCAGCGCGATAGGACAGGCCCCTAACTATGGCTACACCTTC.

The genes are TRBV28 and TRBJ1-2; D gene ambiguous. The CDR3 is made up of 13 amino acids. V lost 4 bases to trimming and J lost 5 bases, with 11 bases between them. Germline V gene lookup returns CDR1 MDHEN and CDR2 SYDVKM. As DNA, the CDR3 is TGTGCCAGCAGTTCTGGCATCGATTATGGCTACACCTTC. Translated: CASSSGIDYGYTF.

V is TRBV5-1 and J is TRBJ2-7; possible D gene TRBD1, 6 bases. With 0 bases removed from V and 0 bases from J, the gap between germline ends came to 7 bases. The V gene's germline CDR1 is SGHRS and CDR2 YFSETQ. The CDR3 runs 14 residues. The CDR3 here is CASSLEGHSYEQYF. The DNA of the CDR3 is TGCGCCAGCAGCTTGGAGGGACACTCCTACGAGCAGTACTTC.

This clone occurred a few times. J is TRBJ2-7 and V is TRBV2; D is perhaps TRBD2 (5 bases). The CDR3 loop spans 14 amino acids. V was shortened by 8 bases and J by 0 bases, with 14 bases between the two germline ends. Germline CDR1 SNHLY, CDR2 FYNNEI. The CDR3 sequence: CASQEGGYSYEQYF. The CDR3, as DNA: TGTGCCAGCCAAGAGGGCGGGTACTCCTACGAGCAGTACTTC.

CDR3 region: CASSSGYEQYF. The CDR3, as DNA: TGTGCCAGCAGTTCCGGTTACGAGCAGTACTTC. This sequence joins TRBV27 and TRBJ2-7; D gene ambiguous. This CDR3 has 11 residues. Germline lookup yields CDR1 MNHEY and CDR2 SMNVEV (reference sequence). V was pared by 4 bases and J by 4 bases, with 5 bases between.

The rearrangement uses TRBV2 and TRBJ1-5, with D hard to call. Germline V gene data show CDR1 as SNHLY and CDR2 as FYNNEI. Between the trimmed V and J ends, which lost 4 bases and 0 bases, there was a span of 10 bases. The CDR3 extends over 15 amino acids. CDR3 in amino acids: CASSAVTLSNQPQHF. CDR3 coding DNA: TGTGCCAGCAGTGCAGTAACGCTTAGCAATCAGCCCCAGCATTTT.

This chain joins TRBV5-5 and TRBJ2-3; TRBD2 agrees at 8 bases. CDR1 SGHKS and CDR2 YYEKEE come from the germline V gene (reference sequence). The CDR3 sequence is 17 residues long. V gave up 4 bases and J gave up 6 bases; unmatched junction bases: 16. The CDR3, as DNA: TGTGCCAGCAGCCCGGGGGGTAGCGGGACGCTCGGGGATACGCAGTATTTT. Protein product: CASSPGGSGTLGDTQYF.

This sequence joins TRBV11-2 and TRBJ1-2; 7 bases line up with TRBD1. V lost 6 bases and J lost 2; bases outside the gene matches: 6. The CDR3 contains 14 residues. The germline V gene encodes CDR1 SGHAT and CDR2 FQNNGV. The CDR3: CASSLQQGNYGYTF. CDR3 bases: TGTGCCAGCAGTTTACAACAGGGGAACTATGGCTACACCTTC.

The chain has TRBV27 and TRBJ2-7; D remains unclear. The CDR3 covers 13 residues. From germline, CDR1 is MNHEY and CDR2 SMNVEV (reference sequence). Trimming left V 7 bases short and J 0 bases short, with 10 bases between. The CDR3 here is CASTPPSSYEQYF. CDR3 coding DNA: TGTGCCAGCACCCCCCCCTCCTCCTACGAGCAGTACTTC.

The rearrangement uses TRBV5-4 and TRBJ2-1; D remains ambiguous. Germline V gives CDR1 SGHNT, CDR2 YYREEE (reference sequence). The CDR3 is 17 amino acids. The V end was cut by 0 bases, the J end by 2 bases, with 15 bases between. The CDR3: CASSLVRSADTYNEQFF. The CDR3 region has the DNA TGTGCCAGCAGCTTGGTGCGTTCGGCAGACACCTACAATGAGCAGTTCTTC.

The chain is built from TRBV27 and TRBJ2-6; weak D call: TRBD2 (5 bases). V lost 0 bases to trimming and J lost 1 base, with 13 bases between them. Germline V gives CDR1 MNHEY, CDR2 SMNVEV (reference sequence). The CDR3 loop spans 18 amino acids. The CDR3 coding sequence is TGTGCCAGCAGTTTATCGACCGGGCGAGGGTCTGGGGCCAACGTCCTGACTTTC. It codes for CASSLSTGRGSGANVLTF.

The chain uses TRBV5-1 and TRBJ1-2, with D possibly matching TRBD1 (6 bases). The V end lost 4 bases, the J end lost 4 bases, and 17 bases lay between the germline ends. The CDR3 sequence is 15 residues long. Germline CDR1 reads SGHRS; CDR2 reads YFSETQ. CDR3 nucleotide sequence: TGCGCCAGCAGCCCGGAGACAGGCGGTTTCTATGGCTACACCTTC. Its translation: CASSPETGGFYGYTF.

This chain links TRBV5-1 with TRBJ2-1; the match to TRBD2 covers 9 bases. This CDR3 is 15 amino acids long. The ends lost 4 bases at V and 10 bases at J; junction bases unmatched: 12. Germline-derived CDR1 and CDR2 are SGHRS and YFSETQ. CDR3 bases: TGCGCCAGCAGCCCGGGACTAGCCAGTACCGGGGAGCAGTTCTTC. Translating it yields CASSPGLASTGEQFF.

This chain uses TRBV10-1 with TRBJ2-1; D unclear. The CDR3 extends over 14 amino acids. V was trimmed by 6 bases and J by 4 bases, leaving 13 bases between them. In germline, CDR1 is WNHNN, CDR2 SYGVQD (reference sequence). Here the CDR3 DNA reads TGCGCCAGCAGCGCCCGACTTGTTTACAATGAGCAGTTCTTC. This gives the protein CASSARLVYNEQFF.

This clone was picked up one time. The gene calls are TRBV19 and TRBJ2-7, with D possibly being TRBD1 (5 bases). CDR3 length: 19 amino acids. The germline V gene encodes CDR1 LNHDA and CDR2 SQIVND (reference sequence). Trimming shortened V by 7 bases and J by 3 bases, and 31 bases separated the two germline ends. CDR3 in amino acids: CASTTDDSGREGLRYEQYF. The DNA of the CDR3 is TGTGCCAGTACCACTGATGATTCGGGCAGGGAAGGGCTCCGCTACGAGCAGTACTTC. Full variable domain (outside the CDR3, taken from reference TRBV19 and TRBJ2-7): DGGITQSPKYLFRKEGQNVTLSCEQNLNHDAMYWYRQDPGQGLRLIYYSQIVNDFQKGDIAEGYSVSREKKESFPLTVTSAQKNPTAFYLCASTTDDSGREGLRYEQYFGPGTRLTVT.

This sequence joins TRBV28 and TRBJ1-1; D might be TRBD1 (6 bases). V was shortened by 5 bases and J by 6 bases, with 13 bases between the two germline ends. Looked up from germline, CDR1 is MDHEN and CDR2 is SYDVKM. This CDR3 spans 13 amino acids. The CDR3 bases are TGTGCCAGCAGTCCCGACAGGCCATCTGAAGCTTTCTTT. Residues: CASSPDRPSEAFF.

The chain employs TRBV5-1 and TRBJ1-1; no firm D call. Germline V lookup: CDR1 SGHRS, CDR2 YFSETQ. The CDR3 extends over 14 amino acids. Deletions cut 5 bases from V and 2 bases from J, with 13 bases between. Here the CDR3 DNA reads TGCGCCAGCAGTTATTGGTCAGGTAACACTGAAGCTTTCTTT. Translating it yields CASSYWSGNTEAFF.

V and J are TRBV5-1 and TRBJ2-5; a weak D match, TRBD1 (6 bases). The germline gives CDR1 SGHRS, CDR2 YFSETQ. The CDR3 is 14 amino acids. V shed 3 bases and J shed 2 bases, with 11 bases lying between them. The DNA for the CDR3 is TGCGCCAGCAGCTCGCGACAGGTTCAAGAGACCCAGTACTTC. Translation gives CASSSRQVQETQYF.

The CDR3 protein is CAISERRGSGRPDTQYF. The DNA of the CDR3 is TGTGCCATCAGTGAGCGCAGGGGTAGCGGGAGACCAGATACGCAGTATTTT. The rearrangement uses TRBV10-3 and TRBJ2-3; TRBD2 aligns across 9 bases. V lost 2 bases to trimming and J lost 4 bases; unmatched junction nucleotides: 10. CDR1 ENHRY and CDR2 SYGVKD come from the germline V gene. The CDR3 totals 17 residues.

This chain connects TRBV28 to TRBJ2-3; D is perhaps TRBD2 (5 bases). CDR1 is MDHEN and CDR2 is SYDVKM in the germline V gene. The V end was cut by 5 bases, the J end by 6 bases, with 18 bases between. This CDR3 has 15 residues. The CDR3 DNA reads as TGTGCCAGCAGTCCATCACCTAGTGGCGGGGATACGCAGTATTTT. Its protein product is CASSPSPSGGDTQYF.

The chain carries TRBV4-1 and TRBJ2-7; no firm D call. Trimming cost V 1 base and J 3 bases, with 19 bases left between them. CDR1 and CDR2 (germline): MGHRA, YSYEKL. The CDR3 consists of 17 residues. The CDR3 nucleotides read TGCGCCAGCAGCCAAGCTCCAACGACCGACTTTCTCTACGAGCAGTACTTC. It codes for CASSQAPTTDFLYEQYF.

The chain recombines TRBV10-1 with TRBJ2-7, with 9 bases lining up with TRBD1. Germline V lookup: CDR1 WNHNN, CDR2 SYGVQD (reference sequence). The CDR3 is 15 amino acids. Germline trimming cut 3 bases from V and 3 bases from J; bases unmatched to any gene: 6. The CDR3 sequence: CASSDPDRGGYEQYF. The CDR3 DNA sequence: TGCGCCAGCAGTGATCCCGACAGGGGGGGCTACGAGCAGTACTTC.